This T cell receptor (beta chain) was recorded in a study of cytomegalovirus exposure and HLA in healthy donors. J gave up 4 bases and V 6 bases, and 4 bases lay outside the gene matches. From germline, CDR1 is MRHNA and CDR2 SNTAGT. The CDR3 is 14 residues long. Amplification used 60 Vbeta primers and 13 Jbeta primers. The table came from immunoSEQ multiplex PCR; TCRdb's copy has only in-frame clones and leaves some out. The sample lists approximately 150,000 clones, roughly four fifths occurring once. This sequence originates from a young man in good health and CMV-seronegative. The V gene is TRBV6-4, the J gene TRBJ2-2; 8 bases match TRBD1. Sequences were obtained from PBMCs. CDR3 region: CASRGQGFTGELFF. DNA for the CDR3: TGTGCCAGCAGAGGACAGGGATTCACCGGGGAGCTGTTTTTT.